This T cell receptor (beta chain) came from a study of blood T cell repertoires in COVID-19 (dated by TCRdb to the early 2020s). Regarding the complete study: Samples from collaborators originated in the United States, Italy and Spain and spanned both the acute and convalescent phases of COVID-19. Sample metadata almost always included a de-identified subject ID, COVID-19 status, age in years and sex. HLA class I and class II types, where available, came from metadata supplied by the sample provider rather than from assay-based typing. The repertoires were released in a freely available public database meant as a resource for research on the immune response to SARS-CoV-2. The samples were drawn from the first 160 participants of the ongoing ImmuneRACE study and from 1,254 subjects provided by 6 global collaborators. The material from the prospective study consisted of cDNA or gDNA derived from T cells, B-cell-depleted T cells, or PBMCs. Deeply sampled blood TCRbeta repertoires from subjects exposed to, actively infected with, or recovered from COVID-19 were included in the dataset.

Points the paper makes about the study in general: How much clinical and demographic metadata was included differed by source and by participant, and the metadata was provided uncurated.

Comment on this clone: There is no known antigen for this receptor. Qualities for individual bases were not recorded, and no much larger clone is one base off.

The immunoSEQ Assay, a bias-controlled multiplex PCR, was used to amplify TCRbeta CDR3 regions from genomic DNA. The authors' pipeline ran thus. Within the assay, amplification of reference gene primers was used to estimate how many nucleated cells each sample contained. To quantify the absolute abundance of each unique TCRbeta CDR3 rearrangement, sequence reads were collapsed and filtered. For each sample, productive Simpson clonality was calculated by taking the square root of Simpson's diversity index across productive rearrangements. In TCRdb, the immuneACCESS table is reduced to in-frame sequences with V and J assigned. These tables do not hold every clone; where another copy was compared, an unresolved V gene accounts for under half, and the others remain unexplained. V and J calls and clone size are as listed in that table; D and trimming were resolved from the DNA. The sample profile shows some 66,000 clones; about 86% of them were found once. The biggest ten clones account for 6.9% of the sample.

Based on the germline V gene (reference sequence), the CDR1 and CDR2 sequences are GTSNPN and SVGIG. The V and J ends are trimmed by 5 bases and 4 bases, leaving 18 bases between them. There are 16 amino acids in the CDR3, from cysteine to phenylalanine inclusive. Kept here is only the CDR3 DNA, which spans 48 bases and is read in frame from base 1. Collaborating institutions collected whole blood in K2EDTA tubes following their own protocols. Collaborator samples were shipped for TCRbeta analysis as frozen whole blood, isolated PBMCs, or DNA extracted from either sample type. Sequences were obtained from peripheral blood. This chain is built from TRBV30 and TRBJ2-6, and the D gene may be TRBD1, 6 bases matching. The receptor comes from a man aged 45-60 years with active COVID-19. The bases read TGTGCCTGGGGCAGGGGAATCCGAGCCGGGGCCAACGTCCTGACTTTC. This translates into CAWGRGIRAGANVLTF.